A selection of T cell receptor beta chains follows, all from one sample in a study of CD8 T cells in ankylosing spondylitis. MiXCR was run by TCRdb on the 5' RACE reads, yielding one entry per CDR3 protein. The repertoire holds a few hundred thousand distinct CDR3 sequences, 20% to 25% seen once, with 3.5% in the top ten. The sequencing input was blood, either unsorted or a sorted T cell fraction (not recorded which). These receptors all stem from a female donor with ankylosing spondylitis or in good health (not recorded which). The CDR3 runs from the conserved cysteine through the conserved F or W. Some rows have no size entry. The others give once, few or many, or a class for an expanded clone.

>TRBV19|TRBJ2-1|-
CASTGGRNYNEQFF
>TRBV10-3|TRBJ2-5|-
CASADRAQETQYF
>TRBV29-1|TRBJ1-1|many
CSVKGWDTEAFF
>TRBV23-1|TRBJ2-1|many
CASSQGGEQFF
>TRBV4-3|TRBJ1-2|few
CASSQDEPMAGYGYTF
>TRBV6-1|TRBJ2-4|-
CASSDGYKNIQYF
>TRBV7-2|TRBJ2-1|-
CASSLELGLAGGDEQFF
>TRBV7-9|TRBJ2-1|-
CASGERLAGVHDEQFF
>TRBV20-1|TRBJ1-5|many
CSAATGTGGFRPQHF
>TRBV28|TRBJ2-1|few
CASLTDSSYNEQFF
>TRBV12-3/TRBV12-4|TRBJ2-7|-
CASSLTPDGYEQYF
>TRBV3-1|TRBJ2-2|few
CASSQASGTGGELFF
>TRBV2|TRBJ1-2|-
CASSEDRGLNYGYTF
>TRBV7-8|TRBJ2-1|-
CASSSVSGVSEQFF
>TRBV6-5|TRBJ1-2|few
CASNFHPDRDYGYTF
>TRBV5-4|TRBJ2-2|-
CASSPGGYTGELFF
>TRBV23-1|TRBJ1-1|once
CASGTGVPLNTEAFF
>TRBV5-1|TRBJ2-3|-
CASGGRTSGTDTQYF
>TRBV27|TRBJ1-1|few
CASSPLGRLGTEAFF
>TRBV6-2/TRBV6-3|TRBJ2-1|-
CASGTSYNEQFF
>TRBV6-5|TRBJ2-1|-
CASSYGLAGLYNEQFF
>TRBV20-1|TRBJ2-3|-
CSARDPRSSTDTQYF
>TRBV20-1|TRBJ1-2|few
CSARGQTSNYGYTF
>TRBV7-2|TRBJ2-1|many
CASSLRYNEQFF
>TRBV4-2|TRBJ2-2|-
CASSPRRRGGLMTTTNTGELFF